This T cell receptor beta chain was captured by sequencing in a study of cytomegalovirus exposure and HLA in healthy donors. This CDR3 spans 13 amino acids. The ends were cut back, 5 bases at V and 5 bases at J, with 12 bases in the middle. Germline V CDR1 and CDR2: SEHNR, FQNEAQ (reference sequence). A multiplex PCR was run with 60 Vbeta primers and 13 Jbeta primers. Measured with immunoSEQ multiplex PCR; TCRdb has only the in-frame clones, and not every one. The data contain roughly 100,000 clones, around 82% of them singletons. The sequence derives from a man aged 45-65 years in good health and CMV-seronegative. The chain is built from TRBV7-9 and TRBJ1-2; D gene unclear. Sequencing was done on a sample of PBMCs. This CDR3 reads CASSLPSGYGYTF. CDR3 nucleotide sequence: TGTGCCAGCAGCCTCCCGTCCGGTTATGGCTACACCTTC.